This is a list of T cell receptor beta chains from one sample in a study of T cells in Graves' hyperthyroidism and ophthalmopathy. TCRdb re-called the multiplex PCR reads with MiXCR, one entry per CDR3 protein. The data show roughly 170,000 distinct CDR3 sequences, over 15% seen once. The material sequenced was blood. These receptors all come from a woman between 45 and 60 years old with Graves' hyperthyroidism. Both conserved end residues are trimmed from each CDR3. Each record gives: J gene, V gene, D gene, CDR3 protein. D genes are given only for firm matches.

TRBJ2-1,TRBV5-1,-,ASRVTTYNEQF
TRBJ1-2,TRBV7-8,TRBD1,ASSVPGTGVFGYT
TRBJ1-2,TRBV24-1,TRBD1,ATSARGQGSGYT
TRBJ2-1,TRBV6-1,-,ASLQAATQF
TRBJ1-6,TRBV11-2,TRBD1,ASSLRVTGGNSPLH
TRBJ2-1,TRBV5-1,TRBD2,ASTTGTSTDEQF
TRBJ1-2,TRBV4-2,-,ASSQDEQPSHYGYT
TRBJ2-5,TRBV7-7,-,ASSPGASQETQY
TRBJ1-5,TRBV2,-,ASSEALLPGSNQPQH
TRBJ1-1,TRBV20-1,-,RGAIRDMNTEAF
TRBJ2-7,TRBV6-2/TRBV6-3,-,ASSRDLAEQY
TRBJ2-7,TRBV7-2,TRBD1,ASSSVSGGEQY
TRBJ2-7,TRBV5-6,-,ASSWGPAVAYEQY
TRBJ2-1,TRBV27,TRBD2,ASSVLLAGGLYNEQF
TRBJ1-6,TRBV6-2/TRBV6-3,-,ASRHNRGPYNSPLH
TRBJ1-6,TRBV5-1,-,ASSLVPGGNSPLH
TRBJ2-7,TRBV3-1,TRBD2,ASSQLAGITYEQY
TRBJ1-2,TRBV2,-,ASSEAGSIYGYT
TRBJ2-7,TRBV5-1,-,ASSLDHGSSYEQY
TRBJ2-1,TRBV11-2,TRBD1,ASSAYRGKNSYNEQF
TRBJ2-7,TRBV2,-,ASRRYSYEQY
TRBJ1-6,TRBV7-8,-,ASSLGGGQGNSPLH
TRBJ1-4,TRBV19,-,ASSIRQSGREKLF
TRBJ2-3,TRBV6-1,TRBD1,ASLRRTGADTQY
TRBJ1-1,TRBV6-1,-,ASSFRTDTEAF
TRBJ1-6,TRBV6-1,-,ASSDRQNNSPLH
TRBJ1-5,TRBV3-1,TRBD1,ASSQVGGQPQH